These T cell receptor beta chains were read from a single sample in a study of shared clonotypes between healthy human individuals. The protocol was immunoSEQ multiplex PCR, while the TCRdb copy is restricted to in-frame clones and leaves out a portion. The table shows some 1 million clones, with approximately 70% occurring only once. Sequencing input: memory CD4+ T cells sorted from blood. These receptors originate from a man aged 18 to 29 in good health. CDR3s include the opening cysteine and the closing phenylalanine or tryptophan. A D gene is named only where the DNA matches it firmly. Clone size, where shown, is once, few, many, or a class for clones that have expanded.

D: -; size: -; V: TRBV19; J: TRBJ1-5; DNA: TGTGCCAGTAGTCCGGGGGGAGGGAGCAATCAGCCCCAGCATTTT; CDR3: CASSPGGGSNQPQHF
D: -; size: few; V: TRBV5-1; J: TRBJ1-1; DNA: TGCGCCAGCAGCTTGGTGGGCGGTCCGTGGACTGAAGCTTTCTTT; CDR3: CASSLVGGPWTEAFF
D: -; size: -; V: TRBV10-3; J: TRBJ2-3; DNA: TGTGCCACCGTCCTCGGGGAGCGGCGAGGGGGGGATACGCAGTATTTT; CDR3: CATVLGERRGGDTQYF
D: -; size: few; V: TRBV4-1; J: TRBJ1-6; DNA: TGCGCCAGCAGCCAATGGGGAACCCTCCACTTT; CDR3: CASSQWGTLHF
D: TRBD2; size: -; V: TRBV7-9; J: TRBJ2-3; DNA: TGTGCCAGCAGCTTCGGACTAGCTACAGATACGCAGTATTTT; CDR3: CASSFGLATDTQYF
D: -; size: once; V: TRBV5-1; J: TRBJ2-2; DNA: TGCGCCAGCAGCTTCGAGGGAACCGGGGAGCTGTTTTTT; CDR3: CASSFEGTGELFF
D: TRBD1; size: -; V: TRBV11-2; J: TRBJ2-7; DNA: TGTGCCAGCAGCTTAGAGGACAGGCACTACGAGCAGTACTTC; CDR3: CASSLEDRHYEQYF
D: -; size: -; V: TRBV6-5; J: TRBJ2-5; DNA: TGTGCCAGTGGGTGGCAGGGACAAGAGACCCAGTACTTC; CDR3: CASGWQGQETQYF
D: -; size: -; V: TRBV5-1; J: TRBJ1-3; DNA: TGCGCCAGCAGCTTGATGGGGGCAGAGAGAAACACCATATATTTT; CDR3: CASSLMGAERNTIYF
D: TRBD1; size: -; V: TRBV15; J: TRBJ1-5; DNA: TGTGCCACCAGCAGGTTCCGGGACAGGGGATTGACCCAGGAGCCCCAGCATTTT; CDR3: CATSRFRDRGLTQEPQHF
D: TRBD1; size: -; V: TRBV6-1; J: TRBJ2-3; DNA: TGTGCCAGCAGTGCGATGGGACAGTACACAGATACGCAGTATTTT; CDR3: CASSAMGQYTDTQYF
D: TRBD1; size: -; V: TRBV10-3; J: TRBJ2-7; DNA: TGTGCCATCAGTGAGGGGACAGTCTCCTACGAGCAGTACTTC; CDR3: CAISEGTVSYEQYF
D: TRBD1; size: -; V: TRBV25-1; J: TRBJ1-2; DNA: TGTGCCAGCAGTGGACAGGGGTTTAACTATGGCTACACCTTC; CDR3: CASSGQGFNYGYTF
D: -; size: -; V: TRBV6-1; J: TRBJ1-6; DNA: TGTGCCAGCAGTGAAGGGGGCGGGGGTAGAACCTATAATTCACCCCTCCACTTT; CDR3: CASSEGGGGRTYNSPLHF
D: -; size: -; V: TRBV28; J: TRBJ2-7; DNA: TGTGCCAGCAACTTGCAGGGGCTCGAGCAGTACTTC; CDR3: CASNLQGLEQYF
D: -; size: -; V: TRBV9; J: TRBJ2-3; DNA: TGTGCCAGCAGCGTACAGCCCACCTCGACAGATACGCAGTATTTT; CDR3: CASSVQPTSTDTQYF
D: TRBD1; size: -; V: TRBV4-1; J: TRBJ1-6; DNA: TGCGCCAGCAGCCGGGACAGGGGCGACTATAATTCACCCCTCCACTTT; CDR3: CASSRDRGDYNSPLHF
D: TRBD1; size: -; V: TRBV19; J: TRBJ2-3; DNA: TGTGCCAGTAGTATAGTGGGACAGGGCGATCGGGATACGCAGTATTTT; CDR3: CASSIVGQGDRDTQYF
D: -; size: -; V: TRBV7-7; J: TRBJ2-3; DNA: TGTGCTAGCAGCTCTGGTGGCACAGATACGCAGTATTTT; CDR3: CASSSGGTDTQYF
D: -; size: -; V: TRBV2; J: TRBJ2-7; DNA: TGTGCCAGCAGCGCTAAGGGGACCTACGAGCAGTACTTC; CDR3: CASSAKGTYEQYF